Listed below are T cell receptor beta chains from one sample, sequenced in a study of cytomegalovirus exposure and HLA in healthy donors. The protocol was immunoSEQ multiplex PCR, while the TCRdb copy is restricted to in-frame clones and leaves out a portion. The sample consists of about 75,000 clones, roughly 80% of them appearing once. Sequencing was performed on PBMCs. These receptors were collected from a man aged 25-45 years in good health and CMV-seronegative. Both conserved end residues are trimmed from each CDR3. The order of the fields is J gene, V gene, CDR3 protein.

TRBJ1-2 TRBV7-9 ASSLGDRGIHGYT
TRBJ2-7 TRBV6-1 ASSAPGGSSLKQY
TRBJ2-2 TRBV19 ASSIGGGANTGELF
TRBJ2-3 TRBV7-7 ASSLAASGGDDTQY
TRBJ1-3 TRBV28 ATLRGRNTIY
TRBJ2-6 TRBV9 ASSAGRQSSGANVLT
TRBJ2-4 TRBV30 ACRQGTIPSTLAKNIQY
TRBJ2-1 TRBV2 ASSGVPGGRNEQF
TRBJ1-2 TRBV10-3 ASRRAGVVAYGYT
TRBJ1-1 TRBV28 ASSGLSTEAF
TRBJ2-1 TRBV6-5 ASSTGRIGYNEQF
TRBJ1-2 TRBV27 ASSFTGGNYGYT
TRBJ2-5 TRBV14 ASSQDKSGRGLGTQY
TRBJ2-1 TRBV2 ASVGGREQF
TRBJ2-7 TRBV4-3 ASSQADNSYEQY
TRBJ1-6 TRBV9 ASSARTGNSPLH
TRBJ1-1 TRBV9 ASSVSGGGTEAF
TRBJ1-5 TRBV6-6 ASRFQGLDQPQH
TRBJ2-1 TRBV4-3 ASSQDQEAGVYNEQF
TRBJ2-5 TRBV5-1 AIGTGDIGETQY
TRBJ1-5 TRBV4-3 ASSQEAGINQPQH
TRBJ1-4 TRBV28 ASSYARGQPNEKLF
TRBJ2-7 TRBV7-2 ASSLRAGQGQYEQY
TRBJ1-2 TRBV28 ASKISSTGHGYT
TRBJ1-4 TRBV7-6 ASSLEPMFAEKLF